These T cell receptor beta chains were read from a single sample in a study of T cells in Graves' hyperthyroidism and ophthalmopathy. TCRdb re-derived calls from the multiplex PCR reads in MiXCR, one entry per CDR3 protein. Here the sample spans fewer than 55,000 distinct CDR3 sequences, roughly 51% being singletons. Material for sequencing was peripheral blood or thyroid tissue (not recorded which). Receptors originate from a man aged 18 to 29 with Graves' hyperthyroidism. Both conserved end residues are part of each CDR3. The D gene is left open where the match is weak. Not every row has a clone size; where given, it reads once, few, many or a size class.

J gene: TRBJ2-7
V gene: TRBV9
clone size: NA
D gene: TRBD1
CDR3 DNA: TGTGCCAGCAGCGCATCCGGGACAGGGTACGGCGAGCAGTACTTC
CDR3 protein: CASSASGTGYGEQYF

J gene: TRBJ1-2
V gene: TRBV28
clone size: many
D gene: NA
CDR3 DNA: TGTGCCAGCAGTTCCCCGGGAATAAACTATGGCTACACCTTC
CDR3 protein: CASSSPGINYGYTF

J gene: TRBJ2-5
V gene: TRBV7-9
clone size: NA
D gene: NA
CDR3 DNA: TGTGCCAGCAGCCCGACGGGCCTGCAAGAGACCCAGTACTTC
CDR3 protein: CASSPTGLQETQYF

J gene: TRBJ1-5
V gene: TRBV20-1
clone size: many
D gene: NA
CDR3 DNA: TGCAGTGCTAGGTTTGGCAGAAATCAGCCCCAGCATTTT
CDR3 protein: CSARFGRNQPQHF

J gene: TRBJ2-5
V gene: TRBV11-1
clone size: NA
D gene: NA
CDR3 DNA: TGTGCCAGCAGCCCGTCCTATGGGGAGACCCAGTACTTC
CDR3 protein: CASSPSYGETQYF

J gene: TRBJ2-7
V gene: TRBV4-1
clone size: NA
D gene: NA
CDR3 DNA: TGCGCCAGCAGCCGAACTGCAGGGTTAGTCTACGAGCAGTACTTC
CDR3 protein: CASSRTAGLVYEQYF

J gene: TRBJ2-7
V gene: TRBV7-6
clone size: NA
D gene: TRBD2
CDR3 DNA: TGTGCCAGCAGCTCGGGACTAGCGGGAGGGACCTACGAGCAGTACTTC
CDR3 protein: CASSSGLAGGTYEQYF

J gene: TRBJ1-1
V gene: TRBV7-2
clone size: many
D gene: NA
CDR3 DNA: TGTGCCAGCAGCTCCAGGGTGAACACTGAAGCTTTCTTT
CDR3 protein: CASSSRVNTEAFF

J gene: TRBJ2-7
V gene: TRBV2
clone size: NA
D gene: NA
CDR3 DNA: TGTGCCAGCAGTGCGTCACAGGGCTACGAGCAGTACTTC
CDR3 protein: CASSASQGYEQYF

J gene: TRBJ1-1
V gene: TRBV7-3
clone size: NA
D gene: NA
CDR3 DNA: TGTGCCAGCAGCTTATTGAACACTGAAGCTTTCTTT
CDR3 protein: CASSLLNTEAFF

J gene: TRBJ1-5
V gene: TRBV10-2
clone size: many
D gene: NA
CDR3 DNA: TGCGCCAGCAGGGATACAGGGTATAGCAATCAGCCCCAGCATTTT
CDR3 protein: CASRDTGYSNQPQHF

J gene: TRBJ1-1
V gene: TRBV5-1
clone size: NA
D gene: NA
CDR3 DNA: TGCGCCAGCAGCTTGGTTCCCGGGAACACTGAAGCCTTCTTT
CDR3 protein: CASSLVPGNTEAFF

J gene: TRBJ1-6
V gene: TRBV2
clone size: few
D gene: TRBD1
CDR3 DNA: TGTGCCAGCAGAGACAGGGTCGATTCACCCCTCCACTTT
CDR3 protein: CASRDRVDSPLHF

J gene: TRBJ1-2
V gene: TRBV7-3
clone size: NA
D gene: NA
CDR3 DNA: TGTGCCAGCAGCTTGAGGTGGCTGAACTATGGCTACACCTTC
CDR3 protein: CASSLRWLNYGYTF

J gene: TRBJ2-5
V gene: TRBV29-1
clone size: few
D gene: TRBD2
CDR3 DNA: TGCAGCGTTGGCGGACGGAGACTAGCGGGAGAAGAGACCCAGTACTTC
CDR3 protein: CSVGGRRLAGEETQYF

J gene: TRBJ1-1
V gene: TRBV11-2
clone size: many
D gene: TRBD1
CDR3 DNA: TGTGCCAGCAGGTATACCGGACAGGTGGGGACTGAAGCTTTCTTT
CDR3 protein: CASRYTGQVGTEAFF

J gene: TRBJ1-2
V gene: TRBV15
clone size: NA
D gene: NA
CDR3 DNA: TGTGCCACCAGCAGGGCCGAGGTGGGCCATGCCTTC
CDR3 protein: CATSRAEVGHAF